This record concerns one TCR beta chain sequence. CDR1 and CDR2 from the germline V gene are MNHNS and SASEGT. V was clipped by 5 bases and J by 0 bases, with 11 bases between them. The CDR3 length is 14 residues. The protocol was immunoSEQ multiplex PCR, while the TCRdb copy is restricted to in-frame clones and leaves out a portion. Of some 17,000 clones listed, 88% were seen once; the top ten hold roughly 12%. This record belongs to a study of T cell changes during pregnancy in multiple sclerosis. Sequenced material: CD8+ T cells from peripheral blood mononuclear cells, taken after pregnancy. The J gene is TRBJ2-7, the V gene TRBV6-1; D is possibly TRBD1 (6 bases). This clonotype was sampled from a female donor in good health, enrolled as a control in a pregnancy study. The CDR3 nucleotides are TGTGCCAGCAGTCCCCGAGGGGGCTCCTACGAGCAGTACTTC. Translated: CASSPRGGSYEQYF.